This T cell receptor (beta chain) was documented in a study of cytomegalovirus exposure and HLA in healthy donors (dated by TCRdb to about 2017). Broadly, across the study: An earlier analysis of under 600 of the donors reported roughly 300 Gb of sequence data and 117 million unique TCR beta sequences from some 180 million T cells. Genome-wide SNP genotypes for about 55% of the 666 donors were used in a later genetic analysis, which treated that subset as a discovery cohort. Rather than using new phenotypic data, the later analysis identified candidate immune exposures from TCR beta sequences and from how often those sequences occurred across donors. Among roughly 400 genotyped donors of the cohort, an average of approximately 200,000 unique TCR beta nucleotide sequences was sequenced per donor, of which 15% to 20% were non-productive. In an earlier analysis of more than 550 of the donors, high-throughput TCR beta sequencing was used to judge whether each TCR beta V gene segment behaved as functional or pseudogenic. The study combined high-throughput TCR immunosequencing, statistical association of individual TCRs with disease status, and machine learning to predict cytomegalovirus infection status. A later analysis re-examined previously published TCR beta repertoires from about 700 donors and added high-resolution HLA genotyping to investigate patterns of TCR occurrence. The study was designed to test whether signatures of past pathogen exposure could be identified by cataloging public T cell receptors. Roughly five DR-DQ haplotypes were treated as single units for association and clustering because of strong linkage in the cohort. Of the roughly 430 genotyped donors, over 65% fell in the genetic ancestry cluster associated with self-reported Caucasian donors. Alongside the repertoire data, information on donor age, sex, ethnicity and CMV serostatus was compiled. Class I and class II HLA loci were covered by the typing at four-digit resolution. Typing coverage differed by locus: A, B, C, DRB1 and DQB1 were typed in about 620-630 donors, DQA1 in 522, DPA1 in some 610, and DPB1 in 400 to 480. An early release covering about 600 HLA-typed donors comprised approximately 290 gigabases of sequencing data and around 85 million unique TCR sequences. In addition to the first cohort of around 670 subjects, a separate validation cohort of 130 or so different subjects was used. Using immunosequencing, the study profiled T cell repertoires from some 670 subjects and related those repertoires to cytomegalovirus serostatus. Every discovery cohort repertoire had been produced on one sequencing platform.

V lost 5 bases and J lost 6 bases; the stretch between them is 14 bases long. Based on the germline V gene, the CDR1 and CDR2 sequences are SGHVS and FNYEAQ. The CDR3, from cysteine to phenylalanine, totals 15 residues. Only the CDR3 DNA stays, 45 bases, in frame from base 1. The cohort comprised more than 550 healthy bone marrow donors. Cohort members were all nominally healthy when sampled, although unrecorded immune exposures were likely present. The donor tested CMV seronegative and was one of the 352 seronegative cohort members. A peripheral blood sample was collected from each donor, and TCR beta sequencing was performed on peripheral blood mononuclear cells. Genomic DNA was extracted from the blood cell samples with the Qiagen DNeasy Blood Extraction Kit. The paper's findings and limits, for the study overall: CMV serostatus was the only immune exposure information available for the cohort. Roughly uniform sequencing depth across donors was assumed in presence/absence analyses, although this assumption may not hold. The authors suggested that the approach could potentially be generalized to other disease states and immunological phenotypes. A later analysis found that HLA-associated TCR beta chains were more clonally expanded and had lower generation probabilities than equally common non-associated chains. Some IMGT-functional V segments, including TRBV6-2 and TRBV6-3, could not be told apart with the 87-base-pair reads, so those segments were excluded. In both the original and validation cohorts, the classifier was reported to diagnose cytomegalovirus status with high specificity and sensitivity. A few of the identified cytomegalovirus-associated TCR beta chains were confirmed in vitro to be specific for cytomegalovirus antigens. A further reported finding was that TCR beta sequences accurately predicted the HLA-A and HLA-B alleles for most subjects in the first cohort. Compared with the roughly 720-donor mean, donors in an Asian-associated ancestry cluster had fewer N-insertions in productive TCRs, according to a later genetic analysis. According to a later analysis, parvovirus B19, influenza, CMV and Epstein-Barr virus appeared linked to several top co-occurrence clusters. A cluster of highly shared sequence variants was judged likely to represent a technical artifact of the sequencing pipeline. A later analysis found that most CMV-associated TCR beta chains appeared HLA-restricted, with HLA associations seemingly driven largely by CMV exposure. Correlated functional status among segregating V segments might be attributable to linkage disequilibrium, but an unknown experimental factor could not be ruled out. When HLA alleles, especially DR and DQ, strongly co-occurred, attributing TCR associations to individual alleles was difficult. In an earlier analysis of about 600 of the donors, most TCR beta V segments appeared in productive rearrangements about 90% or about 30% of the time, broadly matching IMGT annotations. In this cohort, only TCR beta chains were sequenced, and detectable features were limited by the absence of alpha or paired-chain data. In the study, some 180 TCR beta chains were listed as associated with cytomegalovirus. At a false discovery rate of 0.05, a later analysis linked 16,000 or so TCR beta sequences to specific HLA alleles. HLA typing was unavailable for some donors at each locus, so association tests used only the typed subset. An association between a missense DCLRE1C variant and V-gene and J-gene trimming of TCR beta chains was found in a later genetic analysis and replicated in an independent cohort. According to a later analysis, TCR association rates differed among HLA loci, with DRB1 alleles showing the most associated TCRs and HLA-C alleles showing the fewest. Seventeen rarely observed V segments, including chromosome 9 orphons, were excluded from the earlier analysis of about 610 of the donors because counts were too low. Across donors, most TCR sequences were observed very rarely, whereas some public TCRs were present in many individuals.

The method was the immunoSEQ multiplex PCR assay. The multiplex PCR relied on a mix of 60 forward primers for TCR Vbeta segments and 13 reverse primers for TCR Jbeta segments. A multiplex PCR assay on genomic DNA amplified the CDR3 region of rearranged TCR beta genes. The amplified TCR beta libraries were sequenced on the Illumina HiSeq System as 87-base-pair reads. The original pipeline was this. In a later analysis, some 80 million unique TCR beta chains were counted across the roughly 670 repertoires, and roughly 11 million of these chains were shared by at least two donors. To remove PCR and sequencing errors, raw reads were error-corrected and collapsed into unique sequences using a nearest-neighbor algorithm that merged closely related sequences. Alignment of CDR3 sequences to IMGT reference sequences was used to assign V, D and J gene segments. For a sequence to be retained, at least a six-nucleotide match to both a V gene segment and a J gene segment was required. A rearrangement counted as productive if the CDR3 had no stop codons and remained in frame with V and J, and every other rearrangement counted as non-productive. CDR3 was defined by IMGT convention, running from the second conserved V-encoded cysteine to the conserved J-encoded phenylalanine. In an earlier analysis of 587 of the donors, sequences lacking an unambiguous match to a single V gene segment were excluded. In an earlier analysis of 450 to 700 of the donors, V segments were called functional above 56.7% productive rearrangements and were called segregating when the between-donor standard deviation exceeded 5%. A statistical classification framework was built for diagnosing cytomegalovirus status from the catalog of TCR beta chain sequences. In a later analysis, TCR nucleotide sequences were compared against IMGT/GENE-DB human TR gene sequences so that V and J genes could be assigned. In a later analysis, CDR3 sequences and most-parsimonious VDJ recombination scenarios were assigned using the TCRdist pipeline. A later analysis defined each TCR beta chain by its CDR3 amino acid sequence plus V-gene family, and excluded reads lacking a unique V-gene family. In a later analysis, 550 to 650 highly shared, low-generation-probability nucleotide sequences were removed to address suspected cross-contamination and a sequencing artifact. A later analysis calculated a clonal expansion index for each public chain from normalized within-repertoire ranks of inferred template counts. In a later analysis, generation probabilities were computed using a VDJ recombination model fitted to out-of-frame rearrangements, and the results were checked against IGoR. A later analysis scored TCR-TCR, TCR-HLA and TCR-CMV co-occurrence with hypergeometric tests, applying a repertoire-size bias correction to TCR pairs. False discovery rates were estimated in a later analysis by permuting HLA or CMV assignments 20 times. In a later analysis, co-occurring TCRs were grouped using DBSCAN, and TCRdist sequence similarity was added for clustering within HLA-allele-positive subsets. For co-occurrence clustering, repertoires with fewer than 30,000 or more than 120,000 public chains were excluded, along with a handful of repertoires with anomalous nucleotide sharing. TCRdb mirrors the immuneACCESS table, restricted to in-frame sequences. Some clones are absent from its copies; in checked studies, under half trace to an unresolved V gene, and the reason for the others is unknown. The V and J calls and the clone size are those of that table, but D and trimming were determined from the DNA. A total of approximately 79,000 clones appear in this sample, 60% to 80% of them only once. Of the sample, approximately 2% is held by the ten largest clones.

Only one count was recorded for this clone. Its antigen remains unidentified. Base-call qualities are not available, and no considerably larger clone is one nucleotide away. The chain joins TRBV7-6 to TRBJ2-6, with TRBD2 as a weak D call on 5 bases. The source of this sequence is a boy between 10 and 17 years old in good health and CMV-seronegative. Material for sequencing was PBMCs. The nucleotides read TGTGCCAGCAGCATCCTCGGGGTTCAGGCCAACGTCCTGACTTTC. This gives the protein CASSILGVQANVLTF.